A single sample gave rise to the 9 T cell receptor beta chains below, sequenced in a study of regulatory T cells in long-lasting Graves disease. Regarding time point: newly diagnosed GD, antithyroid drugs for less than 3 months. TCR sequences were obtained from RNA taken from PBMCs. Arm-PCR of CDR3 regions and iRepertoire HTBI primers were used to build TCR beta libraries. TCRdb re-called the multiplex PCR reads with MiXCR, one entry per CDR3 protein. The table lists 510,000 or so distinct CDR3 sequences, 12% of them singletons. These sequences were also reported in another study, on T cells in Graves' hyperthyroidism and ophthalmopathy.

The sequences come from peripheral blood mononuclear cells (PBMCs), collected at new diagnosis, from a patient treated with antithyroid drugs. These receptors all come from a woman aged 25 to 39 with Graves disease.

This clonotype was observed many times. The chain has TRBV7-9 and TRBJ1-1; no clear D. Germline V gene lookup returns CDR1 SEHNR and CDR2 FQNEAQ (reference sequence). The V end was cut by 2 bases, the J end by 5 bases, with 9 bases between. The CDR3 totals 13 residues. The CDR3 DNA sequence: TGTGCCAGCAGCTTAAGGGTGGGGACTGAAGCTTTCTTT. As protein: CASSLRVGTEAFF.

The rearrangement links TRBV2 to TRBJ2-7; a possible D gene is TRBD2 (5 bases). Per the germline V gene, CDR1 is SNHLY and CDR2 is FYNNEI. This CDR3 is 12 amino acids long. The V and J ends lost 8 bases and 0 bases respectively, with 8 bases between them. CDR3 protein: CASQRSSYEQYF. In DNA, the CDR3 is TGTGCCAGCCAGCGGAGCTCCTACGAGCAGTACTTC.

This clonotype was seen ten or more times. This chain links TRBV27 with TRBJ2-1; 7 bases align to TRBD2. This CDR3 is built from 16 residues. Germline V CDR1 and CDR2: MNHEY, SMNVEV (reference sequence). The J segment lost 2 bases and the V segment lost 2 bases, leaving 6 bases of the junction unmatched. The DNA of the CDR3 is TGTGCCAGCAGTTTACGGGGGAGCGGGGCCTACAATGAGCAGTTCTTC. The encoded protein is CASSLRGSGAYNEQFF.

This clonotype was recorded at least ten times. This rearrangement joins TRBV6-5 to TRBJ1-2, with no clear D. There are 14 residues in the CDR3. Germline V gene lookup returns CDR1 MNHEY and CDR2 SVGAGI. Trimming took off 0 bases at V and 3 bases at J, with 8 bases between the two ends. In DNA form, the CDR3 reads TGTGCCAGCAGTTACTCCACGGCGTACTATGGCTACACCTTC. Its translation: CASSYSTAYYGYTF.

J is TRBJ2-3 and V is TRBV15, with D hard to call. The V end was cut by 1 base, the J end by 0 bases, with 8 bases between. The CDR3 contains 15 residues. Germline V gives CDR1 LNHNV, CDR2 YYDKDF (reference sequence). The CDR3 sequence: CATSRGDTSTDTQYF. DNA of the CDR3: TGTGCCACCAGCAGAGGCGATACTAGCACAGATACGCAGTATTTT. Full variable domain (missing parts from reference TRBV15 and TRBJ2-3): DAMVIQNPRYQVTQFGKPVTLSCSQTLNHNVMYWYQQKSSQAPKLLFHYYDKDFNNEADTPDNFQSRRPNTSFCFLDIRSPGLGDTAMYLCATSRGDTSTDTQYFGPGTRLTVL.

This clonotype was seen repeatedly, ten times or more. The chain recombines TRBV2 with TRBJ1-2, with D uncertain. The CDR3 is 13 amino acids. V dropped 5 bases and J dropped 3 bases, with 10 bases sitting between them. Per germline, CDR1 SNHLY and CDR2 FYNNEI. CDR3 in DNA: TGTGCCAGCAGTTTAGGTTTACACTATGGCTACACCTTC. As protein: CASSLGLHYGYTF.

This clonotype showed up many times. This chain links TRBV9 with TRBJ2-7; TRBD1 aligns across 10 bases. This CDR3 is built from 15 residues. The germline gives CDR1 SGDLS, CDR2 YYNGEE. V dropped 4 bases and J dropped 4; count of bases not matched to a gene: 8. This CDR3 is CASSQGTGELYEQYF. The CDR3 nucleotides are TGTGCCAGCAGCCAAGGGACAGGGGAGTTGTACGAGCAGTACTTC.

This clonotype was detected many times. The rearrangement links TRBV29-1 to TRBJ2-3, with 12 bases fitting TRBD2. Unmatched junction bases numbered 6, after V lost 4 bases and J lost 4 bases. CDR3 length: 15 residues. Germline V gene lookup returns CDR1 SQVTM and CDR2 ANQGSEA. The CDR3, as DNA: TGCAGCGTTGCTCGGACTAGCGGGATTGCAGATACGCAGTATTTT. Protein sequence: CSVARTSGIADTQYF.

This clonotype was seen many times. The chain carries TRBV28 and TRBJ1-1; TRBD1 is a possible D gene (5 bases). V lost 2 bases, J lost 3 bases, and 7 bases lay in between. The CDR3 has 13 amino acids. Per germline, CDR1 MDHEN and CDR2 SYDVKM. CDR3 sequence: CASSLPGYTEAFF. The CDR3 DNA reads as TGTGCCAGCAGTTTACCAGGGTACACTGAAGCTTTCTTT.